This TCR beta chain stems from a study of T cells in localized non-small cell lung cancer. TCRdb's table, derived via immunoSEQ multiplex PCR, lists solely in-frame clones and lacks some. The data show roughly 40,000 clones, with approximately 81% seen just once and around 7.3% held by the top ten. Per the germline V gene, CDR1 is MGHRA and CDR2 is YSYEKL. V was clipped by 3 bases and J by 3 bases, with 9 bases between them. This CDR3 region has 13 residues. By sample fraction, this clone is medium-sized. Antigen specificity is unknown. Study outcomes and limitations: Peak T cell clonality was found in uninvolved adjacent lung, exceeding tumor. Owing to sequencing of a solitary tumor region, heterogeneity cannot be discounted. For the top 100 tumor clones, a median roughly 56 also appeared in adjacent lung.

This TCR derives from a male donor at least 60 years old with stage II lung adenocarcinoma. The sequences come from peripheral blood mononuclear cells, collected before any cancer treatment. The chain links TRBV4-1 to TRBJ2-7; possibly TRBD1 for D (5 bases). The DNA of the CDR3 is TGCGCCAGCAGCCACCAAGACAGCTACGAGCAGTACTTC. Protein: CASSHQDSYEQYF.